This is a list of T cell receptor beta chains from one sample in a study of shared clonotypes between healthy human individuals. Clones were read by immunoSEQ multiplex PCR, and TCRdb kept only the in-frame ones, dropping some. The sample includes some 470,000 clones, 60% to 85% of them seen just once. Material: PBMCs. The receptors were sampled from a woman in her 40s in good health. Some clones in this sample may be carry-over from other donors' samples. CDR3s include the opening cysteine and the closing phenylalanine or tryptophan. The D gene is left open where the match is weak. Clone size, where shown, is once, few, many, or a class for clones that have expanded.

V	D	size	length	J	CDR3	DNA
TRBV5-1	NA	NA	15	TRBJ2-7	CASSLVQGGYYEQYF	TGCGCCAGCAGCTTGGTGCAGGGAGGCTACTACGAGCAGTACTTC
TRBV10-1	TRBD2	few	18	TRBJ2-1	CASSDRRTSGSSYNEQFF	TGCGCCAGCAGTGACCGCCGGACTAGCGGGAGCAGCTACAATGAGCAGTTCTTC
TRBV11-1	TRBD2	NA	15	TRBJ2-3	CASSFWGGSPDTQYF	TGTGCCAGCAGCTTTTGGGGGGGTTCTCCAGATACGCAGTATTTT
TRBV5-1	TRBD1	NA	14	TRBJ2-7	CASRGRTGTYEQYF	TGCGCCAGCAGGGGCCGGACAGGCACCTACGAGCAGTACTTC
TRBV18	TRBD2	NA	15	TRBJ2-2	CASSPLGTSGGELFF	TGTGCCAGCTCACCACTCGGGACTAGCGGCGGGGAGCTGTTTTTT
TRBV28	NA	few	17	TRBJ1-2	CASRLWTAGKGGDGYTF	TGTGCCAGCAGACTCTGGACAGCCGGAAAGGGGGGGGATGGCTACACCTTC
TRBV2	TRBD1	NA	16	TRBJ1-5	CASSPDRGRSNQPQHF	TGTGCCAGCAGCCCCGACAGGGGTCGGAGCAATCAGCCCCAGCATTTT
TRBV5-4	NA	few	14	TRBJ1-2	CASSLELERYGYTF	TGTGCCAGCAGCTTGGAACTAGAGAGATATGGCTACACCTTC
TRBV6-1	NA	NA	12	TRBJ2-3	CASSSDTDTQYF	TGTGCCAGCAGCTCAGACACAGATACGCAGTATTTT
TRBV15	TRBD1	NA	15	TRBJ1-6	CATSRAIQGNSPLHF	TGTGCCACCAGCAGAGCTATACAGGGGAATTCACCCCTCCACTTT
TRBV9	NA	NA	15	TRBJ1-1	CASSVGQGRNTEAFF	TGTGCCAGCAGCGTAGGTCAGGGGCGGAACACTGAAGCTTTCTTT
TRBV5-8	TRBD2	NA	15	TRBJ2-3	CASSLLAGFTDTQYF	TGTGCCAGCAGCCTACTAGCGGGGTTCACAGATACGCAGTATTTT
TRBV27	NA	NA	20	TRBJ1-5	CASSPSSGQGPNFSNQPQHF	TGTGCCAGCAGTCCTTCGTCAGGGCAGGGGCCCAATTTTTCAAATCAGCCCCAGCATTTT
TRBV7-2	TRBD1	NA	16	TRBJ2-7	CASSLGRRQGIHEQYF	TGTGCCAGCAGCTTAGGACGGCGACAGGGGATCCACGAGCAGTACTTC
TRBV11-3	NA	NA	15	TRBJ1-3	CASSLGGTSGNTIYF	TGTGCCAGCAGCTTAGGAGGGACGTCTGGAAACACCATATATTTT
TRBV30	NA	many	14	TRBJ2-2	CAWSGHRFTGELFF	TGTGCCTGGTCTGGACACCGTTTCACCGGGGAGCTGTTTTTT
TRBV10-3	TRBD1	NA	17	TRBJ1-2	CANSRGGTGSLNYGYTF	TGTGCCAACTCGAGAGGGGGGACAGGATCCCTCAACTATGGCTACACCTTC
TRBV28	NA	NA	15	TRBJ1-1	CASSFLGGGGTEAFF	TGTGCCAGCAGTTTTCTCGGGGGCGGGGGCACTGAAGCTTTCTTT
TRBV11-2	NA	NA	13	TRBJ1-2	CASSLGLGYGYTF	TGTGCCAGCAGCTTAGGGCTCGGGTACGGCTACACCTTC
TRBV10-3	TRBD1	NA	19	TRBJ1-1	CAISEGTGTGHDLNTEAFF	TGTGCCATCAGTGAGGGGACCGGGACAGGGCACGACTTGAACACTGAAGCTTTCTTT
TRBV30	NA	NA	15	TRBJ2-7	CAWSLHPGQGYEQYF	TGTGCCTGGAGTCTACACCCGGGGCAGGGGTACGAGCAGTACTTC